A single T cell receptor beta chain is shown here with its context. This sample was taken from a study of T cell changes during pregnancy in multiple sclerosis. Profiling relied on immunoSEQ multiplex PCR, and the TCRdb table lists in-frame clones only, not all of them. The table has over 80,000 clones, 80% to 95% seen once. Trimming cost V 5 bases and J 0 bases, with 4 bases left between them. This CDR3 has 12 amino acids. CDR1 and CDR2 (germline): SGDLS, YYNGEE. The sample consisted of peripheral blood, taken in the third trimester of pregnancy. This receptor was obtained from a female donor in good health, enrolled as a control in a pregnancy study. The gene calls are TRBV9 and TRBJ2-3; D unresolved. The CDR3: CASRASTDTQYF. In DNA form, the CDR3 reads TGTGCCAGCAGAGCCAGCACAGATACGCAGTATTTT.